These T cell receptor beta chains were read from a single sample in a study of T cell responses to AZD1222 COVID-19 vaccine. The assay was immunoSEQ multiplex PCR, and TCRdb's table has in-frame clones only and misses some. The table records about 120,000 clones, about 83% of them present only once. Source: peripheral blood, taken on day 0 of AZD1222 vaccination. These TCRs come from an adult in good health. Both conserved end residues are part of each CDR3. The D gene is left open where the match is weak. Size tells how often a clone was seen (once, few, many) or the class of an expanded clone, and some rows leave it out.

TRBJ2-1 | - | - | TRBV4-1 | CASSQAIDYEQFF | TGCGCCAGCAGCCAGGCCATAGACTATGAGCAGTTCTTC
TRBJ2-5 | - | TRBD1 | TRBV2 | CASRGTGQGAGETQYF | TGTGCCAGCAGGGGTACTGGACAGGGTGCGGGAGAGACCCAGTACTTC
TRBJ1-1 | once | - | TRBV5-4 | CASSSRGRPNTEAFF | TGTGCCAGCAGCTCCCGGGGCAGACCGAACACTGAAGCTTTCTTT
TRBJ2-7 | - | TRBD1 | TRBV2 | CASSEVRQGGIYEQYF | TGTGCCAGCAGTGAAGTGCGACAGGGGGGTATCTACGAGCAGTACTTC
TRBJ2-1 | - | - | TRBV7-8 | CASSYRTSSSYNEQFF | TGTGCCAGCAGCTACAGGACTTCGAGCTCCTACAATGAGCAGTTCTTC
TRBJ1-1 | once | - | TRBV15 | CATSRGDRNTEAFF | TGTGCCACCAGCAGAGGAGACAGGAACACTGAAGCTTTCTTT
TRBJ2-7 | - | - | TRBV10-1 | CGGGGRSYEQYF | TGCGGGGGGGGCGGGCGTTCCTACGAGCAGTACTTC
TRBJ2-2 | - | - | TRBV19 | CASSITRAANTGELFF | TGTGCCAGTAGTATAACCAGGGCCGCGAACACCGGGGAGCTGTTTTTT
TRBJ2-5 | - | - | TRBV2 | CASSDRGAAQETQYF | TGTGCCAGCAGTGATAGGGGGGCGGCTCAAGAGACCCAGTACTTC
TRBJ1-6 | - | - | TRBV15 | CATSRAEGTSYNSPLHF | TGTGCCACCAGCAGAGCAGAGGGGACCTCCTATAATTCACCCCTCCACTTT
TRBJ1-2 | once | TRBD1 | TRBV19 | CASSRQGWAGYTF | TGTGCCAGTAGTAGACAGGGGTGGGCTGGCTACACCTTC
TRBJ1-1 | - | TRBD1 | TRBV28 | CASSLNRDRVLSTNTEAFF | TGTGCCAGCAGTTTAAACCGGGACAGGGTCCTTAGTACGAACACTGAAGCTTTCTTT
TRBJ1-4 | - | - | TRBV28 | CASSLRVGEKLFF | TGTGCCAGCAGTTTACGGGTCGGGGAAAAACTGTTTTTT
TRBJ1-6 | - | - | TRBV4-3 | CASSQDEGTNSPLHF | TGCGCCAGCAGCCAAGATGAAGGGACTAATTCACCCCTCCACTTT
TRBJ2-7 | - | - | TRBV9 | CASSVGSGRYEQYF | TGTGCCAGCAGCGTTGGTAGCGGACGATACGAGCAGTACTTC
TRBJ2-3 | - | TRBD2 | TRBV4-2 | CASGIAGGLTDTQYF | TGTGCAAGCGGAATAGCGGGAGGGCTAACAGATACGCAGTATTTT
TRBJ1-3 | - | - | TRBV15 | CATSGGLDGAGNTIYF | TGTGCCACCAGCGGGGGGCTCGACGGCGCTGGAAACACCATATATTTT